This TCR beta chain was captured in a study of Graves' ophthalmopathy and Graves' hyperthyroidism. The overall study: Over 18 months of follow-up, stable hyperthyroidism required that no ophthalmopathy appear. General study results and limits: Among expanded thyroid clonotypes above 0.001 frequency, most also occurred in blood.

Transcripts of RNA were the source for amplifying TCR beta CDR3 regions. HTBI-primed first-round RT-PCR preceded second-round multiplex PCR. TCRdb reanalysed the multiplex PCR reads using MiXCR and keeps one entry per CDR3 protein. The table has more than 1,000,000 distinct CDR3 sequences, about 38% seen once. V lost 3 bases to trimming and J lost 2 bases, with 7 bases between them. CDR3 length equals 13 residues. The germline CDR1 and CDR2 sequences are MGHRA and YSYEKL. This clonotype was picked up many times. Its antigen remains unknown. Material for sequencing was peripheral blood or thyroid tissue (not recorded which). The TCR originated in an adult man with Graves' hyperthyroidism. The V and J genes are TRBV4-1 and TRBJ1-2; D unclear. In nucleotides, the CDR3 is TGCGCCAGCAGCCACCAGGAGAACTATGGCTACACCTTC. This gives the protein CASSHQENYGYTF.